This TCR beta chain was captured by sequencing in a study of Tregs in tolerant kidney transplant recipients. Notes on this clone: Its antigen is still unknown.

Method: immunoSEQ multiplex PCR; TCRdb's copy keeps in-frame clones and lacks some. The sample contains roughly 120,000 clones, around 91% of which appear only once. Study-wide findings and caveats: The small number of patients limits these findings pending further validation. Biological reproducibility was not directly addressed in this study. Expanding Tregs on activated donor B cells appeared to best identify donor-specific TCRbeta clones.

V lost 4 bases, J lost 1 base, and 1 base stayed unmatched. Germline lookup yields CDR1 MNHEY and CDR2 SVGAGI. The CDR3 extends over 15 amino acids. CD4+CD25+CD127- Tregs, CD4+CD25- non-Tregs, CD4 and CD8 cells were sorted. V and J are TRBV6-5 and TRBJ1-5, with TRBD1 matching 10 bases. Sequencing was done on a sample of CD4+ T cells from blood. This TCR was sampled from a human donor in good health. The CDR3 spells CASSSDRGSNQPQHF. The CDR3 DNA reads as TGTGCCAGCAGTTCGGACAGGGGGAGCAATCAGCCCCAGCATTTT.